These T cell receptor beta chains were read from a single sample in a study of identical twins. TCRdb re-derived calls from the 5' RACE reads in MiXCR, one entry per CDR3 protein. The table lists some 590,000 distinct CDR3 sequences, around a tenth of them singletons, with roughly 3.2% in the top ten. Another study also made use of these data, one on yellow fever vaccine responses in identical twins.

What was sequenced was PBMCs. Receptors originate from a young woman in good health. Each CDR3 is given with its conserved first and last residue. D genes are given only for firm matches. Clone size, where shown, is once, few, many, or a class for clones that have expanded.

size	V	D	J	CDR3	DNA
few	TRBV29-1	.	TRBJ2-5	CSVDVGSKETQYF	TGCAGCGTTGATGTAGGCAGTAAAGAGACCCAGTACTTC
once	TRBV20-1	.	TRBJ2-2	CSARDRWHSATGELFF	TGCAGTGCTAGAGATCGTTGGCACTCCGCAACCGGGGAGCTGTTTTTT
.	TRBV15	.	TRBJ2-7	CATSREIRGLGSYEQYF	TGTGCCACCAGCAGAGAGATCAGGGGTCTGGGCTCCTACGAGCAGTACTTC
few	TRBV6-5	.	TRBJ1-6	CASSHGEGMVSPLHF	TGTGCCAGCAGTCACGGTGAGGGGATGGTGTCACCCCTCCACTTT
few	TRBV7-2	.	TRBJ2-7	CASRPVGRGEQYF	TGTGCCAGCAGGCCCGTGGGGCGCGGCGAGCAGTACTTC
few	TRBV6-2/TRBV6-3	TRBD2	TRBJ2-3	CASSDLAADTQYF	TGTGCCAGCAGTGACCTAGCGGCAGATACGCAGTATTTT
many	TRBV3-1	.	TRBJ2-3	CASSQEPEAGMDTQYF	TGTGCCAGCAGCCAAGAACCGGAAGCTGGAATGGATACGCAGTATTTT
.	TRBV7-9	TRBD1	TRBJ2-7	CASSVPGQGYEQYF	TGTGCCAGCAGCGTTCCGGGACAGGGCTACGAGCAGTACTTC
many	TRBV20-1	.	TRBJ1-5	CSARRGGNSNQPQHF	TGCAGTGCTAGAAGGGGGGGGAATAGCAATCAGCCCCAGCATTTT
.	TRBV20-1	.	TRBJ1-2	CSAPPPGPGGYGYTF	TGCAGTGCTCCGCCTCCGGGCCCTGGGGGCTATGGCTACACCTTC
.	TRBV19	TRBD2	TRBJ2-1	CASTLAGGSNEQFF	TGTGCCAGTACCCTAGCGGGGGGAAGCAACGAGCAGTTCTTC
.	TRBV5-1	TRBD1	TRBJ2-1	CASSPDRGRNEQFF	TGCGCCAGCAGCCCGGACAGGGGGCGGAATGAGCAGTTCTTC
.	TRBV24-1	.	TRBJ2-7	CATSDTSQGHEQYF	TGTGCCACCAGTGATACCTCACAAGGCCACGAGCAGTACTTC
.	TRBV3-1	.	TRBJ1-1	CASSQTPRTGMNTEAFF	TGTGCCAGCAGCCAAACGCCACGTACAGGGATGAACACTGAAGCTTTCTTT
.	TRBV4-1	.	TRBJ2-7	CASSQDPGYTYEQYF	TGCGCCAGCAGCCAAGATCCAGGCTACACCTACGAGCAGTACTTC
few	TRBV7-2	.	TRBJ2-7	CASSLARGALSYEQYF	TGTGCCAGCAGCCTTGCTCGGGGGGCCCTTTCCTACGAGCAGTACTTC
many	TRBV25-1	.	TRBJ1-6	CASSEVFGSPLHF	TGTGCCAGCAGTGAAGTCTTCGGGTCACCCCTCCACTTT
few	TRBV6-1	.	TRBJ2-1	CASTSVGRKIHSEQFF	TGTGCCAGCACCTCCGTGGGCCGAAAAATCCACAGTGAGCAGTTCTTC
.	TRBV3-1	.	TRBJ1-3	CASSLSSTGIRNTIYF	TGTGCCAGCAGCCTCTCGTCCACAGGGATACGAAACACCATATATTTT
.	TRBV20-1	.	TRBJ1-1	CSASEMNTEAFF	TGCAGTGCTTCGGAAATGAACACTGAAGCTTTCTTT
few	TRBV20-1	TRBD2	TRBJ2-5	CSASYSGGHETQYF	TGCAGTGCGTCATATAGCGGGGGTCACGAGACCCAGTACTTC
.	TRBV7-9	TRBD1	TRBJ2-7	CASSLTWGTEAYEQYF	TGTGCCAGCAGCCTGACCTGGGGGACAGAGGCCTACGAGCAGTACTTC
few	TRBV28	TRBD1	TRBJ1-2	CATSTGINYGYTF	TGTGCCACCTCGACAGGGATTAACTATGGCTACACCTTC
many	TRBV4-2	.	TRBJ2-7	CASSQSDTGVRPYEQYF	TGTGCCAGCAGCCAGTCTGACACGGGAGTTAGGCCCTACGAGCAGTACTTC
.	TRBV12-3/TRBV12-4	TRBD1	TRBJ2-2	CAFGGGQGGGSNTGELFF	TGTGCCTTCGGTGGGGGACAGGGTGGGGGGTCGAACACCGGGGAGCTGTTTTTT
few	TRBV29-1	TRBD1	TRBJ2-1	CSVEEGQGYANEQFF	TGCAGCGTTGAAGAGGGACAGGGGTATGCAAATGAGCAGTTCTTC
many	TRBV7-2	TRBD1	TRBJ1-4	CASSFPQGSNEKLFF	TGTGCCAGCAGCTTTCCACAGGGGAGCAATGAAAAACTGTTTTTT
many	TRBV28	TRBD1	TRBJ2-1	CASSWPRGNEQFF	TGTGCCAGCAGTTGGCCCAGGGGGAATGAGCAGTTCTTC
many	TRBV24-1	.	TRBJ2-6	CATSDGRVANVLTF	TGTGCCACCAGTGATGGCAGGGTGGCCAACGTCCTGACTTTC
.	TRBV5-5	.	TRBJ2-3	CASSWAIGTDTQYF	TGTGCCAGCAGCTGGGCTATAGGTACAGATACGCAGTATTTT
many	TRBV6-5	.	TRBJ2-7	CASSLSRTRPYEQYF	TGTGCCAGCAGTTTGTCCAGAACGAGACCCTACGAGCAGTACTTC
.	TRBV30	TRBD2	TRBJ2-1	CAWRDTLAGVESEQFF	TGTGCCTGGAGGGACACACTAGCGGGAGTGGAGAGTGAGCAGTTCTTC
few	TRBV9	.	TRBJ2-1	CASGRSALRDEQFF	TGTGCCAGCGGTAGGTCTGCCCTTAGAGATGAGCAGTTCTTC
few	TRBV20-1	.	TRBJ2-2	CSARTQRVAGELFF	TGCAGTGCCCGGACCCAAAGGGTCGCCGGGGAGCTGTTTTTT
many	TRBV28	TRBD2	TRBJ2-3	CASSWTRLAGGPTDTQYF	TGTGCCAGCAGTTGGACCCGACTAGCGGGAGGGCCCACAGATACGCAGTATTTT
few	TRBV11-2	.	TRBJ2-5	CASSSYRDQETQYF	TGTGCCAGCAGCTCGTACAGGGACCAAGAGACCCAGTACTTC
.	TRBV3-1	TRBD1	TRBJ2-7	CASSPATGGRSYEQYF	TGTGCCAGCAGCCCTGCGACAGGGGGTAGATCCTACGAGCAGTACTTC
.	TRBV24-1	.	TRBJ2-2	CATSSRIGDGELFF	TGTGCCACCAGTAGTCGGATAGGGGACGGGGAGCTGTTTTTT
many	TRBV7-9	.	TRBJ2-7	CASSSQAGGAYEQYF	TGTGCCAGCAGCTCCCAGGCAGGGGGGGCCTACGAGCAGTACTTC
few	TRBV4-3	TRBD2	TRBJ2-2	CASDGGTRITGELFF	TGCGCCAGCGATGGCGGGACTAGGATCACCGGGGAGCTGTTTTTT
many	TRBV12-3/TRBV12-4	TRBD2	TRBJ2-4	CASSDRRGGSKNIQYF	TGTGCCAGCAGCGATAGACGGGGGGGGTCCAAAAACATTCAGTACTTC
.	TRBV3-1	.	TRBJ2-5	CASSQGMAGLYQETQYF	TGTGCCAGCAGCCAAGGAATGGCGGGGCTGTACCAAGAGACCCAGTACTTC
.	TRBV7-2	TRBD2	TRBJ2-7	CASSLGAGGTYEQYF	TGTGCCAGCAGCTTAGGAGCGGGAGGCACCTACGAGCAGTACTTC
many	TRBV6-2/TRBV6-3	.	TRBJ1-1	CASNRRATEAFF	TGTGCCAGCAACAGGAGGGCAACTGAAGCTTTCTTT
.	TRBV6-1	.	TRBJ2-5	CASSIRQQQETQYF	TGTGCCAGTTCCATACGACAGCAACAAGAGACCCAGTACTTC
many	TRBV5-5	.	TRBJ2-5	CASNKAGSFQETQYF	TGTGCCAGCAACAAAGCCGGGAGCTTCCAAGAGACCCAGTACTTC
few	TRBV30	.	TRBJ1-5	CAWSGGVDQPQHF	TGTGCCTGGAGTGGAGGGGTGGATCAGCCCCAGCATTTT
.	TRBV20-1	.	TRBJ1-6	CSARDLGSRDSPLHF	TGCAGTGCTAGAGACCTGGGTTCGCGGGATTCACCCCTCCACTTT
many	TRBV24-1	TRBD2	TRBJ2-1	CATSDSGTSVYNEQFF	TGTGCCACCAGTGATTCCGGGACTAGCGTCTACAATGAGCAGTTCTTC
many	TRBV10-2	TRBD2	TRBJ2-1	CASSELAGGYNEQFF	TGCGCCAGCAGTGAATTAGCGGGAGGCTACAATGAGCAGTTCTTC
many	TRBV28	TRBD2	TRBJ2-7	CASSSLGTIGNEQYF	TGTGCCAGCAGTTCCTTAGGGACTATTGGAAACGAGCAGTACTTC
.	TRBV15	TRBD1	TRBJ2-7	CATSREGTGNYEQYF	TGTGCCACCAGCAGAGAGGGGACAGGGAACTACGAGCAGTACTTC
.	TRBV14	.	TRBJ2-3	CASSQGELTQYF	TGTGCCAGCAGCCAAGGAGAGTTGACGCAGTATTTT
few	TRBV4-1	.	TRBJ2-5	CASSPAQGSVETQYF	TGCGCCAGCAGCCCTGCCCAGGGGAGCGTGGAGACCCAGTACTTC
.	TRBV10-3	.	TRBJ1-5	CAISESKGIQHF	TGTGCCATCAGTGAGTCAAAGGGGATCCAGCATTTT
few	TRBV4-1	.	TRBJ2-7	CASSQDELGQGIREQYF	TGCGCCAGCAGCCAAGATGAGCTGGGGCAGGGAATTAGGGAGCAGTACTTC
many	TRBV29-1	.	TRBJ2-5	CSVEGEGGETQYF	TGCAGCGTTGAGGGGGAGGGGGGGGAGACCCAGTACTTC
.	TRBV5-1	TRBD1	TRBJ2-7	CASSLDRGHGEQYF	TGCGCCAGCAGCTTGGACAGGGGGCATGGCGAGCAGTACTTC
many	TRBV5-1	TRBD2	TRBJ2-1	CASSIAGAAEQFF	TGCGCCAGCAGCATAGCGGGAGCCGCTGAGCAGTTCTTC